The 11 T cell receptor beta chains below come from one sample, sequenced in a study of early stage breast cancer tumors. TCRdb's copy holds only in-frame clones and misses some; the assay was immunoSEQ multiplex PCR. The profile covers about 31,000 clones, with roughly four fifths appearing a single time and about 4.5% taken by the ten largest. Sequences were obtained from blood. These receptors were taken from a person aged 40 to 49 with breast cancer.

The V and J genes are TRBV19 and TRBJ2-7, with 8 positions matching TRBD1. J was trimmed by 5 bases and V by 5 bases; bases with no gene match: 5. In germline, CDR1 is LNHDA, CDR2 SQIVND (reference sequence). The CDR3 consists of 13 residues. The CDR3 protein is CASSSDRGHEQYF. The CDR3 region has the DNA TGTGCCAGTAGTTCCGACAGGGGCCACGAGCAGTACTTC.

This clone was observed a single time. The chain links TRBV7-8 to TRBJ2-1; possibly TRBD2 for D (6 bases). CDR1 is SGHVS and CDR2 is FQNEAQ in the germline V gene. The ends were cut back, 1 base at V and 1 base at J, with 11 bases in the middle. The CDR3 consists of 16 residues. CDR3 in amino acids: CASSLDIGSSYNEQFF. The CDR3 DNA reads TGTGCCAGCAGCTTAGACATCGGGAGTTCCTACAATGAGCAGTTCTTC.

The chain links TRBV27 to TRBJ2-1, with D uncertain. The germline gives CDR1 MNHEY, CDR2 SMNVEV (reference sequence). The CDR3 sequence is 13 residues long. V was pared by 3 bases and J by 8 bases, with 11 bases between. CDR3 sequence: CASSLRRTHEQFF. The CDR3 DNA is TGTGCCAGCAGTTTGAGGCGAACCCATGAGCAGTTCTTC.

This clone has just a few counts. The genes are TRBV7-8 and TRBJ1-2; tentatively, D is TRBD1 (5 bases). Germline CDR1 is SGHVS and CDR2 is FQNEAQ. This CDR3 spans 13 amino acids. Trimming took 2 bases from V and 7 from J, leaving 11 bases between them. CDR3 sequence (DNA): TGTGCCAGCAGCTTACGCACAGGCCTTGGCTACACCTTC. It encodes CASSLRTGLGYTF.

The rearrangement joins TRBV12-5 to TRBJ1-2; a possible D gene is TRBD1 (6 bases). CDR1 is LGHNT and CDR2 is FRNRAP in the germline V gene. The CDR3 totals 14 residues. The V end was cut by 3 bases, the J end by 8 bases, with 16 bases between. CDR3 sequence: CASGFSGGVYGYTF. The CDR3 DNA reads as TGTGCTAGTGGTTTCAGCGGGGGCGTTTACGGCTACACCTTC.

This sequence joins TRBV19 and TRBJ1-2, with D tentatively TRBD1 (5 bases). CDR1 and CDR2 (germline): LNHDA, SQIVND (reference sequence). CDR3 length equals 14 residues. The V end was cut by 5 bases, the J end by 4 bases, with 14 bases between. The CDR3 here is CASSPFRVPYGYTF. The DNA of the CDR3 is TGTGCCAGTAGTCCTTTCAGGGTTCCCTATGGCTACACCTTC. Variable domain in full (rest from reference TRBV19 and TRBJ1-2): DGGITQSPKYLFRKEGQNVTLSCEQNLNHDAMYWYRQDPGQGLRLIYYSQIVNDFQKGDIAEGYSVSREKKESFPLTVTSAQKNPTAFYLCASSPFRVPYGYTFGSGTRLTVV.

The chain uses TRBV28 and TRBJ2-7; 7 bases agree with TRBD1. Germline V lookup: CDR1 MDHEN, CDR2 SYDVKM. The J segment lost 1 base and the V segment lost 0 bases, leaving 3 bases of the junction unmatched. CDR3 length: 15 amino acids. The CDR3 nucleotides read TGTGCCAGCAGTTTATGGGGACAGTCTTCCTACGAGCAGTACTTC. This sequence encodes CASSLWGQSSYEQYF.

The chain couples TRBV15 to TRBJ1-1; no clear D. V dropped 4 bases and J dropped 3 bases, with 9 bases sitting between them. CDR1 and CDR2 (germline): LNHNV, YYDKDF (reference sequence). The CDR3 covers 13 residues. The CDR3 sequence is CATSTQRDTEAFF. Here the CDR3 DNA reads TGTGCCACCAGCACGCAGAGAGACACTGAAGCTTTCTTT.

The CDR3 coding sequence is TGTGCCAGCAGTTCAAACAGGGTCGATGAAAAACTGTTTTTT. It specifies CASSSNRVDEKLFF. This sequence joins TRBV27 and TRBJ1-4; the D gene is possibly TRBD1 (6 bases). Trimming removed 4 bases from V and 6 bases from J, with 12 bases in between. The CDR3 extends over 14 amino acids. The germline gives CDR1 MNHEY, CDR2 SMNVEV (reference sequence).

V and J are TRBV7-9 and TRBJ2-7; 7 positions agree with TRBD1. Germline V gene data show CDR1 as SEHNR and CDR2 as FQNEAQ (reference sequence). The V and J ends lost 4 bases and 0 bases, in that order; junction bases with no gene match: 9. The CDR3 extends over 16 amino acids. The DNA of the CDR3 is TGTGCCAGCAGCTCGCCAACGGACAGGAGCTCCTACGAGCAGTACTTC. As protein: CASSSPTDRSSYEQYF.

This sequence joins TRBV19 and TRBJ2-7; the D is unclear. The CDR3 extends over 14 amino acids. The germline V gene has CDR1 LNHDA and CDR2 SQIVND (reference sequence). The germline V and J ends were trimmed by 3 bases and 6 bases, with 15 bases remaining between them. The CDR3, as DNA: TGTGCCAGTAGTATCTCGGCTCTAGTCCCCGAGCAGTACTTC. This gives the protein CASSISALVPEQYF.